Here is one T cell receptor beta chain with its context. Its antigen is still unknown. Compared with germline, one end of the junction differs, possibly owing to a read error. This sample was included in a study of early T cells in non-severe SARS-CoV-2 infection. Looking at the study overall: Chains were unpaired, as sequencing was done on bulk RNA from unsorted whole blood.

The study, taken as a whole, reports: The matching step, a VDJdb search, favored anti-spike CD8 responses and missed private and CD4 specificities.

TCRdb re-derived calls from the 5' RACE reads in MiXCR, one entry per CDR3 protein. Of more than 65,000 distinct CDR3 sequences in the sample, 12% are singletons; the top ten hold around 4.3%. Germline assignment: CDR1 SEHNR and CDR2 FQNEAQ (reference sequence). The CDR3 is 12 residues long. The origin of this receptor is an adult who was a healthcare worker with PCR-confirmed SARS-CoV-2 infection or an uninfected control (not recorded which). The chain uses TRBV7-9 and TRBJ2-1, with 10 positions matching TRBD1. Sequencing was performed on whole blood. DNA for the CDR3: TGTGCCAGCAGCTTAGCCGGGACAGGGGCGCTCTTC. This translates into CASSLAGTGALF.